This T cell receptor beta chain was sequenced for a study of identical twins. Findings of the study overall: Beta out-of-frame sequences displayed a weaker excess of sharing between twins.

Trimming removed 2 bases from V and 10 bases from J; junction bases left unmatched: 5. The CDR3 has 12 amino acids. Germline V gene data show CDR1 as SGHDT and CDR2 as YYEEEE. This clonotype was counted a few times. The antigen is unknown. Each CDR3 protein is one row after TCRdb ran MiXCR on the 5' RACE reads. This sample has 650,000 to 800,000 distinct CDR3 sequences, with roughly 8% found just once. This sample was also put to use in a study of yellow fever vaccine responses in identical twins.

The receptor's source is a woman under 30 in good health. The sequenced material came from PBMCs. The rearrangement links TRBV5-6 to TRBJ2-7; 8 bases are a match to TRBD2. The CDR3 is CASSFDAGGQYF. CDR3 nucleotides: TGTGCCAGCAGCTTCGATGCGGGAGGCCAGTACTTC.